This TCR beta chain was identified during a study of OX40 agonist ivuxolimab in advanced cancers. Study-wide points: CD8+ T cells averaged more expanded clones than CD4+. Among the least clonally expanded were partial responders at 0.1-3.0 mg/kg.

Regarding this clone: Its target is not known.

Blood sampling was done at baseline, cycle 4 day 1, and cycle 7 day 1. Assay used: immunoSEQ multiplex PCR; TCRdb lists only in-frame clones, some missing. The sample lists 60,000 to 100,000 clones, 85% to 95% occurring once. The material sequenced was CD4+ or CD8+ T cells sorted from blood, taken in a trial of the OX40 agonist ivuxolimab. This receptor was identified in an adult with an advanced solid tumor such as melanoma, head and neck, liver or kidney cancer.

The chain's CDR3 is CASSSAVWVDYGYTF. Written as DNA, the CDR3 is TGTGCCAGTAGTAGTGCGGTATGGGTGGACTATGGCTACACCTTC. V gene TRBV19 combines with J gene TRBJ1-2; unclear D gene. Germline CDR1 and CDR2: LNHDA and SQIVND (reference sequence). There are 15 residues in the CDR3. With 4 bases removed from V and 3 bases from J, the gap between germline ends came to 15 bases.